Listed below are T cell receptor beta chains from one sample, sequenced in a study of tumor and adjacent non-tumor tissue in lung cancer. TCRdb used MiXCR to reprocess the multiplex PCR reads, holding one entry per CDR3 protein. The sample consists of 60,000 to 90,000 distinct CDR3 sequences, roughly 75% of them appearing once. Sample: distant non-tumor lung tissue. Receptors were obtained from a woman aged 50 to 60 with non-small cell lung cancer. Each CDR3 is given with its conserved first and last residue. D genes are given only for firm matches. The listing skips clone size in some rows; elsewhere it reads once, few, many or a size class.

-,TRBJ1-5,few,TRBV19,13,TGTGCCAGTAATATCTTCGGCAATCAGCCCCAGCATTTT,CASNIFGNQPQHF
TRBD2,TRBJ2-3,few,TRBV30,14,TGTGCCTGGACTAGCGGGACCAACACAGATACGCAGTATTTT,CAWTSGTNTDTQYF
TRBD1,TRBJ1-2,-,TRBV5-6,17,TGTGCCAGCAGCATGACCGGGACAGGGCGATCTAACTATGGCTACACCTTC,CASSMTGTGRSNYGYTF
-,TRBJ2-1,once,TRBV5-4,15,TGTGCAAGCAGCCCGGGACTAACGGGACACAATGAGAAGTTCTTC,CASSPGLTGHNEKFF
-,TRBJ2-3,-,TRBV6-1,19,TGTGCCAGCAGTGAAGCGCTATATGGGACATGGGGTAGCACAGATACGCAGTATTTT,CASSEALYGTWGSTDTQYF
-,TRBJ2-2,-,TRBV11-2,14,TGTGCCAACAGCTTGGGTTTGAGCACCGGGGAGCTGTTTTTT,CANSLGLSTGELFF
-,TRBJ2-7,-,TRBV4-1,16,TGCGCCAGTAGCCAAGATCTGTACATGGGGCTTTCCGAGCAGTACTTC,CASSQDLYMGLSEQYF
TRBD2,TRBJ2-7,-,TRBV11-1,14,TGTGCCAGCACACTAGCGAGAGTAGGGAATGAGCAGTACTTC,CASTLARVGNEQYF
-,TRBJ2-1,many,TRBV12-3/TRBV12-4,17,TGTGCCAGCAGTTTACCCCTGACTAGAGGCCTATACAATGAGCAGTTCTTC,CASSLPLTRGLYNEQFF
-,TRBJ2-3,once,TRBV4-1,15,TGCGCCAGCAGTCAAGATCCGACAAGCAATCAGCCCCAGTATTTT,CASSQDPTSNQPQYF
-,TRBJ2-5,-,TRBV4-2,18,TGTGCCAGCAGCCAAGGCTTCGTTGGGCAGGGGAGCGGGGAGACCCAGTACTTC,CASSQGFVGQGSGETQYF
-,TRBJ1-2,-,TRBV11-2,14,TGTACCAGCAACTTAGATCGGGGCAGCCTAAGCTACACCTTC,CTSNLDRGSLSYTF
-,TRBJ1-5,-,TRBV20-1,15,TGCAGTGTTAGTGATCGAGAATATAGCAATCAGCCCCAGCATTTT,CSVSDREYSNQPQHF
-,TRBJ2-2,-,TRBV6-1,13,TGTGGCAGCAGTCCACTCTACACCGGGGAGCTGTTTTTT,CGSSPLYTGELFF
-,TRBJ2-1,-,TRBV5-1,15,TGCGCCAGCAGCTTGGAAATAGGATCTGCAAATGAGCAGTTCTTC,CASSLEIGSANEQFF
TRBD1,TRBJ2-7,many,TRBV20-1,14,TGCAGTGCTAGAGATTTGGACAGGGGCTACGAGCAGTACTTC,CSARDLDRGYEQYF
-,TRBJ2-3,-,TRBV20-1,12,TGCAGTGTTGATAGCGAGACAGATACGCAGTATTTT,CSVDSETDTQYF
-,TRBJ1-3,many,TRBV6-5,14,TGTGCCAGCAGCCAAGCAGGGCCAGGAAACACCATATATTTT,CASSQAGPGNTIYF
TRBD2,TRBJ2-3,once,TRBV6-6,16,TGTGCCAGCACCCGACTAGCGGGAGGGAGCACAGGTACGCAGTATTTT,CASTRLAGGSTGTQYF
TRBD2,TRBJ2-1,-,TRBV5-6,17,TGTACCAGCAGCCCCCTCGGACTAGCGGGAGCATACAATGAGCAGTTCTTC,CTSSPLGLAGAYNEQFF
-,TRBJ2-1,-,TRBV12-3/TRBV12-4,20,TGTGCCAGCCTCTCGGGAGTCGGTTCCTCGGCTAGAAGCTCCTACTGTGAGCAGTTCTTC,CASLSGVGSSARSSYCEQFF
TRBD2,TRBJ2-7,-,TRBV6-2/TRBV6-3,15,TGTCCCAGCAGCACGACTAGCGGGAGCTCCTACGAGCAATACTTC,CPSSTTSGSSYEQYF
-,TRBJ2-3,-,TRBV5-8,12,TGTGCCAGCACGGAGGGCCCAGATACGCAGTATTTT,CASTEGPDTQYF
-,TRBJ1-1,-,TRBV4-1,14,TGCGCCAGCAGCCAAACGGGGCCATGGACTGAAGCTTCCTTT,CASSQTGPWTEASF
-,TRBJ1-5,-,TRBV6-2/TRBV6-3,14,TGTGTCAGCCGAGGACGGCTGAGGGAATCAGCACTGCATTTT,CVSRGRLRESALHF
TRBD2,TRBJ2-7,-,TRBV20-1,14,TGCAGTGCTAATACTAGCGCTAACACAAACGAGGAGTACTTC,CSANTSANTNEEYF
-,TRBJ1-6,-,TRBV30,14,TGTGCCTGGAGTTTTCAGGGGTTGCGATCACCCCTCCACTTT,CAWSFQGLRSPLHF
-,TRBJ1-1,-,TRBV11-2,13,TGTGCCAGCAGCATATCATTGAACACTGAAACTTTCTTT,CASSISLNTETFF
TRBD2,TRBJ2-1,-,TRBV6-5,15,TGTGACAGCAGGATTAGCGGGAGGGCCTACAATGAGCAGTTCTTC,CDSRISGRAYNEQFF
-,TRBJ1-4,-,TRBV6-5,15,TGTGCCACCAGTTTGACCACAGGCGCTAATGAAAAACTGTTTTTT,CATSLTTGANEKLFF
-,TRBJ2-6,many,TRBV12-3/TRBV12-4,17,TGTGCCAGCAGTTTAATGGGCCCCGGATCTGGGGCCAACGTCCTGACTTTC,CASSLMGPGSGANVLTF
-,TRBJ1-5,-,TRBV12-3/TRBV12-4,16,TGTGCCTGCAGTTTGGGGGGGGTTTATGGCAATCAGCCCCAGCATTTT,CACSLGGVYGNQPQHF
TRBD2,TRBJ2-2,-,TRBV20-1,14,TGCAGTGCACCACTAGCGGGAGGCATCGGGGAGCTGTTTTTT,CSAPLAGGIGELFF
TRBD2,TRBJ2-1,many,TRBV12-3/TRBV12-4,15,TGTGCCAGCAGTTCTAGCGGCCTAAGGAACAATGAGCAGTTCTTC,CASSSSGLRNNEQFF
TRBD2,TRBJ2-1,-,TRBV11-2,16,TGTGCCATCAGCGGGCTACTAGCGGGAGGGGAGAATGAGCAGTTCTTC,CAISGLLAGGENEQFF
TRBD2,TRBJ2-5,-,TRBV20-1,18,TGCAGTGCTAGGGATTGGACTAGCGGGACCCCGTACCAAGAGACCCAGTACTTC,CSARDWTSGTPYQETQYF
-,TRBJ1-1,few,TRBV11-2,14,TGTGTCAACAGCCCCAACCAGGCGAACACTGAAGCTTTCTTT,CVNSPNQANTEAFF
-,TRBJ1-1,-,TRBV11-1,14,TGTGCCAGCAGCTTGAAAGAGTTGGACACTGACGCTTTCTTT,CASSLKELDTDAFF
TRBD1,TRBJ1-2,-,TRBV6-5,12,TGTGCCAGGAGTTTGCGGGGACAGGGATACACCTTC,CARSLRGQGYTF
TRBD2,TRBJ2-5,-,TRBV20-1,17,TGCAGTGCTAGAGATCCCCCCCCGGCTAGCGGAGAAGAGACCCAGTACTTC,CSARDPPPASGEETQYF
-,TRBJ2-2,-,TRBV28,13,TGTGCCAGCAGTCAAAACGTGGTGCGGGAGCTGTTTTTT,CASSQNVVRELFF
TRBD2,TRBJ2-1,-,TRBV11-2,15,TGTGCCAGCAGCTTGCAGCGGGAACTCCACAATGAGCAGTTCTTC,CASSLQRELHNEQFF
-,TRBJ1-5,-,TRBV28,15,TGTGCCAGCAGTCTTCAGGGTCTTAGCAATCAGCCCCAGCATTTT,CASSLQGLSNQPQHF
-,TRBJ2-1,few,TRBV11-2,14,TGTGCCAGCAGCTTAACTCTCTTGACGGGAGAACAGTTCTTC,CASSLTLLTGEQFF
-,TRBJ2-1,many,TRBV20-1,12,TGCAGTGCTAGTCTCGACTTGGGTGAGCAGTTCTTC,CSASLDLGEQFF
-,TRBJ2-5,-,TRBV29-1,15,TGCAGTATTGAAATCCCCCGGGCCCTCTGGGAGACCCAGTACTTC,CSIEIPRALWETQYF
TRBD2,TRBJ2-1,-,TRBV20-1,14,TGCGGTGCCAGCGGGAGATACTCCTACAATGAGCAGTTATTC,CGASGRYSYNEQLF
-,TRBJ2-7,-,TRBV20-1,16,TGTAGTGCTCCCGCCTCAAGATTTGCGGGACAGTACGAGCAGTACTTC,CSAPASRFAGQYEQYF
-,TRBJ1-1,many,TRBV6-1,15,TGTGCCAGCAGTGATTTGAGGCGGATGAACACTGAAGCTTTCTTT,CASSDLRRMNTEAFF
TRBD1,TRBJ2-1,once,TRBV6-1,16,TGTGCCAGCGATGCATCCGGGACAGGGGGAGACAATGAGCAGTTCTTC,CASDASGTGGDNEQFF
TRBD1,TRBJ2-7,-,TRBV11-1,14,TGTGCCAGCAGCCACTGGGACAGCTCCTACAAGCAGTATTTC,CASSHWDSSYKQYF
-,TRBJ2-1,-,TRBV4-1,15,TGCGCCAGTAGACAGCGGCAGGCGGAGGACAATGAGCAATTCTTC,CASRQRQAEDNEQFF